These 5 T cell receptor beta chains came from one sample sequenced in a study of T cell repertoires in cytomegalovirus infection. TCRdb reanalysed the reads using MiXCR and keeps one entry per CDR3 protein. Of 800,000 to 950,000 distinct CDR3 sequences listed, 30% to 35% are singletons. These receptors have no identified antigens. The specimen was cultured CD8+ T cells from PBMCs, collected from culture after CMV antigen stimulation. These TCRs come from a human donor in good health (CMV status not recorded). Some clones in this sample may be carry-over from other donors' samples.

The chain links TRBV24-1 to TRBJ2-1; 8 positions match TRBD2. Germline-derived CDR1 and CDR2 are KGHDR and SFDVKD. The CDR3 covers 14 residues. V dropped 8 bases and J dropped 4; count of bases not matched to a gene: 6. The CDR3 DNA sequence: TGTGCCACCACGGACGCGGGGGGTTACAATGAGCAGTTCTTC. It is translated as CATTDAGGYNEQFF.

This clonotype has ten or more counts. The chain joins TRBV7-8 to TRBJ1-6; 7 nucleotides align to TRBD1. This CDR3 contains 14 residues. V lost 8 bases to trimming and J lost 6 bases; unmatched junction nucleotides: 7. Germline V lookup: CDR1 SGHVS, CDR2 FQNEAQ. CDR3 in amino acids: CASGFTGANSPLHF. CDR3 sequence (DNA): TGTGCCAGCGGATTCACAGGGGCTAATTCACCCCTCCACTTT. Supplemented by reference TRBV7-8 and TRBJ1-6, the full variable domain reads GAGVSQSPRYKVAKRGQDVALRCDPISGHVSLFWYQQALGQGPEFLTYFQNEAQLDKSGLPSDRFFAERPEGSVSTLKIQRTQQEDSAVYLCASGFTGANSPLHFGNGTRLTVT.

The chain links TRBV11-2 to TRBJ2-7; D might be TRBD2 (6 bases). Germline CDR1 is SGHAT and CDR2 is FQNNGV. V gave up 5 bases and J gave up 7 bases, with 18 bases separating them. The CDR3 has 14 residues. For the CDR3, the DNA is TGTGCCAGCAGCCCTCGTCCCGGGGGTGAAGAGCAGTACTTC. Encoded protein: CASSPRPGGEEQYF.

As concerns this clonotype: This may be a read error: a much more frequent sequence differs by one nucleotide. In DNA form, the CDR3 reads TGTGCCAACAGCCCTCTTCTGAAGATCGAGCAGTACTTC. As protein: CANSPLLKIEQYF. The chain employs TRBV7-2 and TRBJ2-7; the D is unclear. CDR3 length equals 13 residues. The germline V gene has CDR1 SGHTA and CDR2 FQGNSA.

The chain links TRBV5-5 to TRBJ2-1; 9 nucleotides agree with TRBD1. The CDR3 covers 14 residues. Germline trimming cut 5 bases from V and 4 bases from J; bases unmatched to any gene: 4. CDR1 is SGHKS and CDR2 is YYEKEE in the germline V gene (reference sequence). CDR3 sequence reads: CASRGQGLYNEQFF. The CDR3 DNA reads TGTGCCAGCAGGGGACAGGGCCTATACAATGAGCAGTTCTTC.